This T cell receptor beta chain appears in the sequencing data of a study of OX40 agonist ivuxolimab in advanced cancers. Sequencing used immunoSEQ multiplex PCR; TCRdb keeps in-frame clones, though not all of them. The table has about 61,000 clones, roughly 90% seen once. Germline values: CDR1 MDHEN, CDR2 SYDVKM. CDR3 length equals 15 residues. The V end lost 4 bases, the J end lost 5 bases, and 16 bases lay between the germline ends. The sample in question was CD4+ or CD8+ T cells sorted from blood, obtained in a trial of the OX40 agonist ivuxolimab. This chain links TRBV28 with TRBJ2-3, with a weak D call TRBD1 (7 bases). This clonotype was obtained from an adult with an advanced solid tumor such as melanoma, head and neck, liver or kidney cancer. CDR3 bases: TGTGCCAGCAGTTCTCGGGAGACAGGGAAAGATACGCAGTATTTT. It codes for CASSSRETGKDTQYF.